This T cell receptor beta chain was profiled in a study of cytomegalovirus exposure and HLA in healthy donors. Study outcomes and limitations: There were 150 to 200 TCR beta chains listed as cytomegalovirus-associated.

Data came from immunoSEQ multiplex PCR; TCRdb stores just in-frame clones and leaves some out. The sample holds 100,000 to 150,000 clones, about nine tenths seen once. Points on this clone: Its antigen is currently unknown.

Sequenced material: PBMCs. This TCR was recovered from a man aged 30 to 39 in good health and CMV-seronegative.

The CDR3 sequence: CASSLVPADTQYF. The CDR3 bases are TGTGCCAGCAGCTTAGTCCCGGCAGATACGCAGTATTTT. This chain links TRBV11-2 with TRBJ2-3, with D hard to call. Germline CDR1 is SGHAT and CDR2 is FQNNGV. V was trimmed by 1 base and J by 4 bases, leaving 6 bases between them. CDR3 length: 13 residues.